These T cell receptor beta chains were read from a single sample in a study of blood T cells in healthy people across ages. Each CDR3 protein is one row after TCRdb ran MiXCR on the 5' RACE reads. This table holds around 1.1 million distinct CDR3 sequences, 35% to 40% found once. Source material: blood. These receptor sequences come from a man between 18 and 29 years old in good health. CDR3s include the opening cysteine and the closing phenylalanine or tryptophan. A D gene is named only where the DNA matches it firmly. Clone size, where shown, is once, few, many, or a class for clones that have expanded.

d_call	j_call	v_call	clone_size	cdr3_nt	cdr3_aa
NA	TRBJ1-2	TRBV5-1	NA	TGCGCCAGCAGCTCCGGAGGGACCGGCTATGGCTACACCTTC	CASSSGGTGYGYTF
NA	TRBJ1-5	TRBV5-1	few	TGCGCCAGCAGCTTGACCGGGCCTTATAGCAATCAGCCCCAGCATTTT	CASSLTGPYSNQPQHF
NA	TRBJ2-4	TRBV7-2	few	TGTGCCAGCATCAAAGACAGGCAACAAAACATTCAGTACTTC	CASIKDRQQNIQYF
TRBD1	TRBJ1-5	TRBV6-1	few	TGTGCCAGCACGGAGACAGGGTATCAGCCCCAGCATTTT	CASTETGYQPQHF
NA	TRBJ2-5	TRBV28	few	TGTGCCAGCAGCGATAGGGACGGCCAAGAGACCCAGTACTTC	CASSDRDGQETQYF
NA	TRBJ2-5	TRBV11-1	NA	TGTGCCAGCAGTGGGGGCGATGGGACCCAGTACTTC	CASSGGDGTQYF
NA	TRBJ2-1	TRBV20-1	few	TGCAGTGCTAGAGATTCGGGGGTCTCAGGCAATGAGCAGTTCTTC	CSARDSGVSGNEQFF
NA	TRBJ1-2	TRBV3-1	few	TGTGCCAGCAGCCAAGATTTCGCGGGGGATGGCTACACCTTC	CASSQDFAGDGYTF
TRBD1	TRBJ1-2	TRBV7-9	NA	TGTGCCAGCAGCTCCGGACAGGGGGCGTGGGGCTACACCTTC	CASSSGQGAWGYTF
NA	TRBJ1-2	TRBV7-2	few	TGTGCCAGCAGTCATGCCAGGTCGGACTATGGCTACACCTTC	CASSHARSDYGYTF
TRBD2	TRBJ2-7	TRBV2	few	TGTGCCAGCATACGGGGTCAGACTAGCGCGTCCTACGAGCAGTACTTC	CASIRGQTSASYEQYF
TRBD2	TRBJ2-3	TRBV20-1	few	TGCAGTGCGGTGCGCAGCGGGGGGAGCCCAGATACGCAGTATTTT	CSAVRSGGSPDTQYF
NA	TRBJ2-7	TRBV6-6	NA	TGTGCCAGCGCGCTAAACAATGAGCAGTACTTC	CASALNNEQYF
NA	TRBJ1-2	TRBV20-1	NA	TGCAGTGCTAGGGGCCCGGACAGTCTCTATGGCTACACCTTC	CSARGPDSLYGYTF
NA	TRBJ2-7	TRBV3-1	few	TGTGCCAGCAGCCAAGTAGCTGGCTCGAACGAGCAGTACTTC	CASSQVAGSNEQYF